The 24 T cell receptor beta chains listed next were all sequenced from one sample in a study of T cells in Graves' hyperthyroidism and ophthalmopathy. TCR beta CDR3 regions were amplified from RNA. A first-round RT-PCR of the TCR CDR3 used the HTBI primer set. One entry per CDR3 protein, called by TCRdb with MiXCR from the multiplex PCR reads. The sample holds around 360,000 distinct CDR3 sequences, about 15% seen once. Sequenced material: blood. The receptor source for this set is a woman between 55 and 75 years old with Graves' ophthalmopathy.

This clonotype was observed many times. This chain joins TRBV30 and TRBJ2-2, with 7 bases aligning to TRBD1. The V segment lost 0 bases and the J segment 4 bases; nucleotides outside the gene matches: 5. The length of the CDR3 is 15 residues. Germline CDR1 is GTSNPN and CDR2 is SVGIG (reference sequence). The CDR3, as DNA: TGTGCCTGGAGTGTAGGGGGCGCGGGCACCGGGGAGCTGTTTTTT. Translated: CAWSVGGAGTGELFF.

This clonotype showed up many times. The chain combines TRBV30 with TRBJ1-5; no definite D call. V dropped 3 bases and J dropped 0 bases, with 6 bases sitting between them. This CDR3 contains 13 residues. Germline lookup yields CDR1 GTSNPN and CDR2 SVGIG (reference sequence). CDR3 coding DNA: TGTGCCTGGAGGGAGGATAGCAATCAGCCCCAGCATTTT. Amino acids: CAWREDSNQPQHF.

In this sample, this clonotype turned up a few times. A much bigger clone sits one base away, suggesting this may be a read error. This chain connects TRBV2 to TRBJ1-1; D is unclear. This CDR3 has 14 residues. Germline assignment: CDR1 SNHLY and CDR2 FYNNEI. V dropped 3 bases and J dropped 2 bases, with 10 bases sitting between them. In DNA, the CDR3 is TGTGCCAGCAGTGATAGGGCAGCCAACACTGAAGCTTTCTTT. It codes for CASSDRAANTEAFF.

About this clonotype itself: A read error may explain this, as a much larger clone is one base away. The conserved phenylalanine or tryptophan is not found at the CDR3 terminus, so this likely reflects a read error. The chain employs TRBV7-9 and TRBJ2-7, with 10 bases identical to TRBD2. Per the germline V gene, CDR1 is SEHNR and CDR2 is FQNEAQ (reference sequence). J lost 4 bases, V lost 5 bases, and 5 bases had no gene match. The CDR3 is 14 amino acids. CDR3 nucleotide sequence: TGTGCCAGCAGCCGGCTAGCGGGGGAATACGAGCAGTACCTC. This codes for CASSRLAGEYEQYL.

This rearrangement joins TRBV24-1 to TRBJ2-6; D unclear. V lost 1 base, J lost 1 base, and 7 bases lay in between. The CDR3 extends over 16 amino acids. CDR1 KGHDR and CDR2 SFDVKD come from the germline V gene. The CDR3 DNA reads TGTGCCACCAGTGATTTTAGGAAATCTGGGGCCAACGTCCTGACTTTC. Translation: CATSDFRKSGANVLTF.

This clonotype was counted many times. The rearrangement uses TRBV25-1 and TRBJ2-3, with D tentatively TRBD2 (5 bases). Trimming left V 5 bases short and J 1 base short, with 16 bases between. Germline CDR1 MGHDK, CDR2 SYGVNS. The CDR3 consists of 16 residues. DNA of the CDR3: TGTGCCAGCAGTATTCGAGGACTCACCGGCACAGATACGCAGTATTTT. This sequence encodes CASSIRGLTGTDTQYF.

This clonotype appeared many times. The rearrangement joins TRBV27 to TRBJ2-2, with 9 positions matching TRBD1. Trimming removed 3 bases from V and 3 bases from J; junction bases left unmatched: 2. Germline V gene sequence: CDR1 MNHEY, CDR2 SMNVEV (reference sequence). The CDR3 is 15 amino acids. CDR3 protein: CASSLGTGYTGELFF. Here the CDR3 DNA reads TGTGCCAGCAGTTTGGGGACAGGGTACACCGGGGAGCTGTTTTTT.

This clonotype occurred a few times. The chain joins TRBV7-9 to TRBJ2-3; 8 bases map to TRBD1. The CDR3 runs to 16 residues. The V and J ends lost 1 base and 4 bases, in that order; junction bases with no gene match: 7. Germline-derived CDR1 and CDR2 are SEHNR and FQNEAQ (reference sequence). CDR3 protein: CASSLEGRGQADTQYF. The CDR3 region has the DNA TGTGCCAGCAGCTTAGAGGGCAGGGGGCAAGCAGATACGCAGTATTTT.

Many counts were recorded for this clonotype. This chain joins TRBV30 and TRBJ1-2, with TRBD1 matching 10 bases. This CDR3 is 15 amino acids long. CDR1 and CDR2 from the germline V gene are GTSNPN and SVGIG (reference sequence). With V trimmed by 1 base and J by 5 bases, 7 bases remained unmatched. CDR3 amino acids: CAWSAVTGGPYGYTF. CDR3 nucleotides: TGTGCCTGGAGTGCGGTGACAGGGGGCCCTTATGGCTACACCTTC.

This clonotype appeared many times. In DNA, the CDR3 is TGCGCCAGCAGCCAAGAAACAGGGGGTTACGAGCAGTACTTC. Translated, it gives CASSQETGGYEQYF. This chain joins TRBV4-1 and TRBJ2-7, with TRBD1 identical over 8 bases. This CDR3 has 14 amino acids. Germline CDR1 reads MGHRA; CDR2 reads YSYEKL. V lost 0 bases and J lost 4; bases outside the gene matches: 2.

This clonotype was detected only a few times. The V gene is TRBV7-2, the J gene TRBJ2-1; either TRBD1 or TRBD2 may supply D (5 bases each). Germline V gene sequence: CDR1 SGHTA, CDR2 FQGNSA. This CDR3 contains 15 residues. Trimming took off 5 bases at V and 4 bases at J, with 15 bases between the two ends. The CDR3 DNA is TGTGCCAGCAGCCGGATAGGGTGGGGGTACAATGAGCAGTTCTTC. Protein sequence: CASSRIGWGYNEQFF.

The gene calls are TRBV14 and TRBJ2-1; D is unresolved. This CDR3 is built from 15 residues. Germline V lookup: CDR1 SGHDN, CDR2 FVKESK. V lost 3 bases and J 3 bases, leaving 12 bases between the germline ends. In DNA, the CDR3 is TGTGCCAGCAGCCATCTAAGGGCAGGCTACAATGAGCAGTTCTTC. Its translation is CASSHLRAGYNEQFF.

This clonotype was detected ten times or more. This chain joins TRBV6-2 or TRBV6-3 and TRBJ1-2; 11 bases are shared with TRBD1. From germline, CDR1 is MNHEY and CDR2 SVGEGT. Trimming at V came to 2 bases and at J to 7 bases, leaving 12 bases not matched to a gene. This CDR3 has 17 amino acids. The CDR3 nucleotides are TGTGCCAGCAGTTACGGACCCCCGGGACAGGGGGTCTTTGGCTACACCTTC. Translating it yields CASSYGPPGQGVFGYTF.

The chain employs TRBV5-1 and TRBJ2-1; D is undetermined. The V gene lost 5 bases and the J gene lost 9 bases, with 12 bases spanning the gap. Germline V gives CDR1 SGHRS, CDR2 YFSETQ. This CDR3 is 12 amino acids long. For the CDR3, the DNA is TGCGCCAGCAGACTGGACCGGACTGAGCAGTTCTTC. Amino acids: CASRLDRTEQFF.

This clonotype showed up many times. The chain is built from TRBV6-1 and TRBJ2-1, with 11 bases fitting TRBD2. Germline V CDR1 and CDR2: MNHNS, SASEGT. V lost 4 bases to trimming and J lost 7 bases; unmatched junction nucleotides: 6. This CDR3 has 15 amino acids. In nucleotides, the CDR3 is TGTGCCAGCAGTGGCCAGGGGACTAGCGGTAATGAGCAGTTCTTC. This codes for CASSGQGTSGNEQFF.

This clonotype has just a few counts. Given a much more abundant clone one base away, this may be a read error. This sequence joins TRBV5-1 and TRBJ2-7; TRBD1 aligns across 10 bases. The length of the CDR3 is 15 residues. Germline V CDR1 and CDR2: SGHRS, YFSETQ. V trimming: 1 base; J trimming: 2 bases; junction bases outside the gene matches: 3. The CDR3, as DNA: TGCGCCAGCAGCTTGTCCGGGACAGGGGCCTACGAGCAGTACTTC. Translation: CASSLSGTGAYEQYF.

This clonotype turned up a few times. This rearrangement joins TRBV29-1 to TRBJ2-1; D unclear. The V end was cut by 2 bases, the J end by 0 bases, with 11 bases between. In germline, CDR1 is SQVTM, CDR2 ANQGSEA. This CDR3 region has 15 residues. CDR3 nucleotides: TGCAGCGTTGAATATCGCCAGGCCTCCTACAATGAGCAGTTCTTC. Its protein is CSVEYRQASYNEQFF.

This clonotype was found many times. For the CDR3, the DNA is TGTGCCAGCAGACCAACTAGCGTCTCTGGGTACAATGAGCAGTTCTTC. It is translated as CASRPTSVSGYNEQFF. The chain couples TRBV2 to TRBJ2-1, with 7 bases identical to TRBD2. The CDR3 is made up of 16 amino acids. Trimming took 6 bases from V and 4 from J; bases not matched to a gene: 12. In germline, CDR1 is SNHLY, CDR2 FYNNEI.

In this sample, this clonotype turned up many times. V usage is TRBV6-5 and J usage is TRBJ1-2, with D perhaps TRBD1 (5 bases). The CDR3 contains 13 residues. Trimming pared 2 bases from V and 6 bases from J, leaving 10 bases between. Germline CDR1 reads MNHEY; CDR2 reads SVGAGI. In nucleotides, the CDR3 is TGTGCCAGCAGTTACCCGGGGGAAGATGGCTACACCTTC. It codes for CASSYPGEDGYTF.

This clonotype was detected a few times. The V call is TRBV2, the J call TRBJ1-2; 7 bases are shared with TRBD1. The V and J ends lost 9 bases and 5 bases, in that order; junction bases with no gene match: 6. This CDR3 comprises 12 residues. Germline V gene lookup returns CDR1 SNHLY and CDR2 FYNNEI. The CDR3 nucleotides are TGTGCCAGTACAGGGGAATGGTATGGCTACACCTTC. Amino acids: CASTGEWYGYTF. Supplemented by reference TRBV2 and TRBJ1-2, the full variable domain reads EPEVTQTPSHQVTQMGQEVILRCVPISNHLYFYWYRQILGQKVEFLVSFYNNEISEKSEIFDDQFSVERPDGSNFTLKIRSTKLEDSAMYFCASTGEWYGYTFGSGTRLTVV.

This clonotype appeared a few times. The chain carries TRBV28 and TRBJ2-5; 10 nucleotides agree with TRBD2. This CDR3 comprises 17 residues. Germline CDR1 MDHEN, CDR2 SYDVKM. V shed 6 bases, J shed 4 bases, and the junction held 14 bases outside the gene matches. CDR3 sequence: CASSPGLSGRAVETQYF. The DNA for the CDR3 is TGTGCCAGCAGCCCAGGCTTGAGCGGGAGGGCCGTAGAGACCCAGTACTTC.

This clonotype showed up many times. The chain is built from TRBV5-1 and TRBJ2-1; 8 bases are shared with TRBD2. This CDR3 has 14 residues. The V segment lost 0 bases and the J segment 10 bases; nucleotides outside the gene matches: 6. Germline CDR1 reads SGHRS; CDR2 reads YFSETQ. For the CDR3, the DNA is TGCGCCAGCAGCTTGGCTAGCGGGTCTACCGAGCAGTTCTTC. This gives the protein CASSLASGSTEQFF.

This clonotype was detected many times. The chain has TRBV27 and TRBJ2-2; TRBD2 aligns across 9 bases. J was trimmed by 7 bases and V by 2 bases; bases with no gene match: 11. Germline CDR1 and CDR2: MNHEY and SMNVEV (reference sequence). The CDR3 extends over 17 amino acids. The CDR3 DNA sequence: TGTGCCAGCAGTTTAGGGTTAGCGGGAGTTATTGGCGGGGAGCTGTTTTTT. Amino acid sequence: CASSLGLAGVIGGELFF.

This clonotype was counted only a few times. The chain uses TRBV5-5 and TRBJ2-7, with TRBD2 matching 10 bases. Germline V CDR1 and CDR2: SGHKS, YYEKEE (reference sequence). V was clipped by 5 bases and J by 6 bases; unmatched bases: 11. The CDR3 runs 15 residues. CDR3 bases: TGTGCCAGCAGTACCGTAGCGGGAGGCTTAGTCGAGCAGTACTTC. Translated: CASSTVAGGLVEQYF. The complete variable domain, with remaining parts taken from reference TRBV5-5 and TRBJ2-7, reads DAGVTQSPTHLIKTRGQQVTLRCSPISGHKSVSWYQQVLGQGPQFIFQYYEKEERGRGNFPDRFSARQFPNYSSELNVNALLLGDSALYLCASSTVAGGLVEQYFGPGTRLTVT.